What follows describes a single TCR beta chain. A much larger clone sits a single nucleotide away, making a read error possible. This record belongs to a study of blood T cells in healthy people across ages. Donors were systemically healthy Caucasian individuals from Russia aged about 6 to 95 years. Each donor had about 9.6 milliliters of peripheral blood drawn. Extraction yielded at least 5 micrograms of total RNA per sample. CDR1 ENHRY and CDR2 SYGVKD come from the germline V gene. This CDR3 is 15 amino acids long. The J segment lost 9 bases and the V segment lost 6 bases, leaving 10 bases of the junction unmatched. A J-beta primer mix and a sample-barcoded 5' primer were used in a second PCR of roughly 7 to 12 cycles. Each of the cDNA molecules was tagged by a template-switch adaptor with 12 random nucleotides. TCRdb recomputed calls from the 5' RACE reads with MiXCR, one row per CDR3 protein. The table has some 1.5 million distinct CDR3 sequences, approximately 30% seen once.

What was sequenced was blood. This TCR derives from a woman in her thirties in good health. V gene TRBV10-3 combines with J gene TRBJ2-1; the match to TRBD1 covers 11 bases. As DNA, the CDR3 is TGTGCCATCAGCCGCGGGACAGGGGGAAACCTTGAGCAGTTCTTC. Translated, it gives CAISRGTGGNLEQFF.